This is a list of T cell receptor beta chains from one sample in a study of T cells after posttransplantation cyclophosphamide. Clones were read by immunoSEQ multiplex PCR, and TCRdb kept only the in-frame ones, dropping some. The sample contains some 20,000 clones, under 80% of which appear only once. The sequenced sample was PBMCs, obtained after an allogeneic stem cell transplant with post-transplant cyclophosphamide. These receptors were collected from a male patient in his 30s who received an allogeneic stem cell transplant from a related donor, was CMV-positive, and had acute GVHD only. Some T cells may be graft donor cells. CDR3s include the opening cysteine and the closing phenylalanine or tryptophan. A D gene is named only where the DNA matches it firmly. Part of the rows lack a size; the others show once, few, many or a class for expanded clones.

d_gene | j_gene | len | v_gene | abundance | CDR3aa | CDR3nt
- | TRBJ2-5 | 12 | TRBV7-2 | once | CASSPLQETQYF | TGTGCCAGCAGCCCACTTCAAGAGACCCAGTACTTC
- | TRBJ1-2 | 13 | TRBV19 | - | CASSIGRDYGYTF | TGTGCCAGTAGTATAGGCCGGGACTATGGCTACACCTTC
TRBD1 | TRBJ1-3 | 13 | TRBV27 | - | CASRRTGGNTIYF | TGTGCCAGCAGGAGGACAGGGGGAAACACCATATATTTT
TRBD2 | TRBJ2-3 | 17 | TRBV6-1 | - | CASSEAPAGGARDTQYF | TGTGCCAGCAGTGAAGCTCCAGCGGGGGGGGCCAGGGATACGCAGTATTTT
- | TRBJ2-7 | 11 | TRBV6-5 | few | CASSYPDEQYF | TGTGCCAGCAGTTACCCAGACGAGCAGTACTTC
- | TRBJ2-7 | 11 | TRBV20-1 | - | CSGASLYEQYF | TGCAGTGGGGCTAGCTTGTACGAGCAGTACTTC
TRBD1 | TRBJ1-2 | 14 | TRBV6-5 | - | CASSPTGGAYGYTF | TGTGCCAGCAGTCCTACAGGGGGCGCCTATGGCTACACCTTC
TRBD1 | TRBJ2-7 | 15 | TRBV7-6 | - | CASSFRQGANNEQYF | TGTGCCAGCAGCTTCAGACAGGGGGCCAACAACGAGCAGTACTTC
- | TRBJ1-1 | 14 | TRBV5-6 | - | CASGSGGLRTEAFF | TGTGCCAGCGGATCCGGCGGGTTGCGCACTGAAGCTTTCTTT
TRBD2 | TRBJ2-3 | 16 | TRBV9 | - | CASSVALAGSLGTQYF | TGTGCCAGCAGCGTAGCTCTAGCGGGGAGCCTGGGGACGCAGTATTTT
- | TRBJ1-2 | 15 | TRBV4-1 | few | CASSQGTGSGYGYTF | TGCGCCAGCAGCCAGGGGACTGGGTCGGGGTATGGCTACACCTTC
- | TRBJ2-2 | 15 | TRBV4-3 | - | CASSQDPNSPGELFF | TGCGCCAGCAGCCAAGACCCGAATAGCCCCGGGGAGCTGTTTTTT
- | TRBJ2-7 | 13 | TRBV7-9 | - | CASSPTPSYEQYF | TGTGCCAGCAGCCCCACTCCCTCCTACGAGCAGTACTTC
TRBD1 | TRBJ1-2 | 14 | TRBV7-2 | - | CASSPAGQEYGYTF | TGTGCCAGCAGCCCCGCCGGACAGGAGTATGGCTACACCTTC
TRBD1 | TRBJ1-1 | 22 | TRBV13 | - | CASSRYQSGTGDLFGADTEAFF | TGTGCCAGCAGCCGATACCAATCCGGGACAGGGGATCTATTTGGGGCTGACACTGAAGCTTTCTTT
TRBD1 | TRBJ1-5 | 13 | TRBV6-1 | - | CAAGTAGNQPQHF | TGTGCTGCCGGGACAGCGGGCAATCAGCCCCAGCATTTT
TRBD1 | TRBJ1-1 | 16 | TRBV4-3 | - | CASSLSTGQGNTEAFF | TGCGCCAGCAGCCTTAGTACGGGACAGGGGAACACTGAAGCTTTCTTT
TRBD2 | TRBJ2-5 | 14 | TRBV7-2 | - | CASSRAGVGETQYF | TGTGCCAGCTCGCGGGCGGGGGTAGGGGAGACCCAGTACTTC
TRBD1 | TRBJ1-1 | 13 | TRBV7-9 | - | CASRGTGNTEAFF | TGTGCCAGCAGAGGGACAGGGAACACTGAAGCTTTCTTT
- | TRBJ1-5 | 14 | TRBV6-1 | once | CASSETISNQPQHF | TGTGCCAGCAGTGAGACAATAAGCAATCAGCCCCAGCATTTT
- | TRBJ1-5 | 15 | TRBV7-6 | - | CASSLGQGSNQPQHF | TGTGCCAGCAGCTTAGGCCAGGGTAGCAATCAGCCCCAGCATTTT
- | TRBJ1-1 | 13 | TRBV4-3 | - | CASSQTGNTEAFF | TGCGCCAGCAGCCAAACAGGGAACACTGAAGCTTTCTTT
- | TRBJ2-5 | 13 | TRBV10-3 | - | CAINDRRWETQYF | TGTGCCATCAATGACAGGCGATGGGAGACCCAGTACTTC